This TCR beta chain was retrieved from a study of cytomegalovirus exposure and HLA in healthy donors. General observations from the study: The study carried out a later analysis of TCR beta sequences. It associated roughly 17,000 of them with specific HLA alleles at a false discovery rate of 0.05.

The CDR3 consists of 13 residues. From germline, CDR1 is MNHNS and CDR2 SASEGT. V was pared by 6 bases and J by 1 base, with 8 bases between. Notes on this clone: Its specificity is not known. Other DNA sequences from this sample encode an identical CDR3 as well.

The PCR was carried out with 60 Vbeta primers and 13 Jbeta primers. Here immunoSEQ multiplex PCR was the method, and the copy in TCRdb shows in-frame clones only, minus some. The repertoire holds 150,000 to 250,000 clones, with 85% as singletons. Sequencing input: PBMCs. The receptor was isolated from a woman aged 50 to 60 in good health and CMV-seronegative. The chain carries TRBV6-1 and TRBJ2-3; D may be TRBD1 (6 bases). The CDR3: CASSRQGTDTQYF. The CDR3 nucleotides are TGTGCCAGCAGCCGACAGGGCACAGATACGCAGTATTTT.